This is a list of T cell receptor beta chains from one sample in a study of beta chain features in type 1 diabetes. Using immunoSEQ multiplex PCR, the repertoire was profiled, and TCRdb retains in-frame clones only, with some absent. The data show about 360,000 clones, roughly 12% seen once. Sequenced material: naive CD4+ T cells from blood. The receptors come from a man between 18 and 35 years old in good health. CDR3s include the opening cysteine and the closing phenylalanine or tryptophan. A D gene is named only where the DNA matches it firmly.

d_call: TRBD2; j_call: TRBJ2-2; v_call: TRBV4-2; cdr3_aa: CASSLAGGPGELFF
d_call: TRBD1; j_call: TRBJ2-7; v_call: TRBV18; cdr3_aa: CASSPQDRGAGHEQYF
d_call: TRBD1; j_call: TRBJ2-7; v_call: TRBV7-2; cdr3_aa: CASSSRSGQGAEEQYF
d_call: NA; j_call: TRBJ2-7; v_call: TRBV7-2; cdr3_aa: CASSLDPATYEQYF
d_call: NA; j_call: TRBJ2-5; v_call: TRBV7-9; cdr3_aa: CASSLAQQETQYF
d_call: TRBD1; j_call: TRBJ2-3; v_call: TRBV5-1; cdr3_aa: CASRQSLDRATFTQYF
d_call: NA; j_call: TRBJ1-2; v_call: TRBV28; cdr3_aa: CASESNYGYTF
d_call: TRBD1; j_call: TRBJ2-3; v_call: TRBV6-5; cdr3_aa: CASSYSGTGVDTQYF
d_call: NA; j_call: TRBJ1-1; v_call: TRBV7-8; cdr3_aa: CASSAGRGRVNTEAFF
d_call: NA; j_call: TRBJ2-7; v_call: TRBV6-5; cdr3_aa: CASSYRDSSYEQYF
d_call: NA; j_call: TRBJ1-1; v_call: TRBV30; cdr3_aa: CAWGGVGENTEAFF
d_call: TRBD2; j_call: TRBJ2-1; v_call: TRBV12-5; cdr3_aa: CASGLGGLAGGNEQFF
d_call: TRBD2; j_call: TRBJ2-7; v_call: TRBV19; cdr3_aa: CASSRSLAGGVTDEQYF
d_call: TRBD1; j_call: TRBJ1-2; v_call: TRBV5-4; cdr3_aa: CASSILVGQGHGYTF
d_call: NA; j_call: TRBJ2-1; v_call: TRBV7-2; cdr3_aa: CASRQGQRQFF
d_call: NA; j_call: TRBJ1-3; v_call: TRBV9; cdr3_aa: CASSVDTTSGNTIYF
d_call: TRBD2; j_call: TRBJ2-5; v_call: TRBV9; cdr3_aa: CASSVGLAGGRSWYQETQYF
d_call: TRBD2; j_call: TRBJ2-3; v_call: TRBV7-9; cdr3_aa: CASSPGGLAGLTDTQYF
d_call: TRBD1; j_call: TRBJ1-2; v_call: TRBV2; cdr3_aa: CASRATGVNGYTF
d_call: NA; j_call: TRBJ2-5; v_call: TRBV6-6; cdr3_aa: CASSYAETQYF
d_call: NA; j_call: TRBJ2-1; v_call: TRBV27; cdr3_aa: CASTQRGGLGNEQFF
d_call: TRBD2; j_call: TRBJ2-1; v_call: TRBV28; cdr3_aa: CASSSGLAETRNEQFF
d_call: NA; j_call: TRBJ2-5; v_call: TRBV19; cdr3_aa: CASSIAGGRETQYF
d_call: TRBD2; j_call: TRBJ2-7; v_call: TRBV6-6; cdr3_aa: CASSTSGSSYEQYF
d_call: NA; j_call: TRBJ2-7; v_call: TRBV6-5; cdr3_aa: CASRDRWGYEQYF
d_call: TRBD1; j_call: TRBJ2-2; v_call: TRBV18; cdr3_aa: CASSPDGTGLTGELFF
d_call: NA; j_call: TRBJ2-4; v_call: TRBV7-3; cdr3_aa: CASSLEGAAAKNIQYF
d_call: NA; j_call: TRBJ2-1; v_call: TRBV28; cdr3_aa: CASWSRVDYNEQFF
d_call: TRBD2; j_call: TRBJ2-1; v_call: TRBV19; cdr3_aa: CASSTPGLAGHNEQFF
d_call: TRBD1; j_call: TRBJ2-2; v_call: TRBV18; cdr3_aa: CASSPDRANTGELFF
d_call: NA; j_call: TRBJ2-3; v_call: TRBV28; cdr3_aa: CASSSLGSTDTQYF
d_call: NA; j_call: TRBJ2-5; v_call: TRBV5-4; cdr3_aa: CASSLARSETQYF
d_call: TRBD1; j_call: TRBJ2-2; v_call: TRBV7-3; cdr3_aa: CASSRSGRTGGKTGELFF
d_call: TRBD1; j_call: TRBJ1-2; v_call: TRBV28; cdr3_aa: CASSLQGSYGYTF
d_call: NA; j_call: TRBJ1-2; v_call: TRBV30; cdr3_aa: CAWTDTNLYGYTF
d_call: TRBD1; j_call: TRBJ2-1; v_call: TRBV6-5; cdr3_aa: CASSYSGTAYNEQFF
d_call: TRBD1; j_call: TRBJ1-2; v_call: TRBV28; cdr3_aa: CASSPDRAWGYGYTF
d_call: TRBD2; j_call: TRBJ2-7; v_call: TRBV18; cdr3_aa: CASSPGLAGGSYEQYF
d_call: NA; j_call: TRBJ2-5; v_call: TRBV29-1; cdr3_aa: CSVRGGWETQYF
d_call: TRBD2; j_call: TRBJ2-5; v_call: TRBV4-1; cdr3_aa: CASSPISGRKTQYF
d_call: NA; j_call: TRBJ1-2; v_call: TRBV27; cdr3_aa: CASSFSGNYGYTF
d_call: NA; j_call: TRBJ2-7; v_call: TRBV11-2; cdr3_aa: CASSLVTGLSYEQYF
d_call: NA; j_call: TRBJ2-3; v_call: TRBV5-1; cdr3_aa: CASSSGTGATQYF
d_call: TRBD2; j_call: TRBJ2-3; v_call: TRBV7-2; cdr3_aa: CASSLSPSGRQLVDTQYF
d_call: TRBD1; j_call: TRBJ2-7; v_call: TRBV18; cdr3_aa: CASSLPGQSYEQYF
d_call: TRBD1; j_call: TRBJ1-2; v_call: TRBV12-5; cdr3_aa: CASGPDRGRYGYTF
d_call: NA; j_call: TRBJ2-5; v_call: TRBV29-1; cdr3_aa: CSVVRSRASWEYF
d_call: TRBD2; j_call: TRBJ2-1; v_call: TRBV9; cdr3_aa: CASSVGLAGDFEQFF
d_call: TRBD1; j_call: TRBJ1-6; v_call: TRBV27; cdr3_aa: CASSLSARGHSPLHF